The next 14 T cell receptor beta chains were all read from a single sample in a study of CD8+CD57+ T cells in acquired aplastic anemia (dated by TCRdb to 2017 to 2018). Data came from an Illumina HiSeq 2000. Genomic DNA was used as template for profiling of TCR beta VDJ combinations and CDR3 sequences. The public reads were reanalyzed by TCRdb: fastp trimming at Q25, MiXCR alignment, in-frame beta chains only. Rows are combined by CDR3 protein, so each entry shows the most common genes and DNA. Counted in this sample were around 130,000 distinct CDR3 sequences; 55% to 70% of them appeared once. The top ten clonotypes cover 29% of the sample. Flow cytometry had shown CD8+CD57+ cell expansion in the patients selected for sequencing. Sequenced input: sorted CD4+, CD8+, or CD8+CD57+ T cells (not recorded which) from PBMCs. The receptor source for this set is a human donor with aplastic anemia.

This sequence joins TRBV4-2 and TRBJ2-1, with 8 bases identical to TRBD2. There are 16 residues in the CDR3. The germline V gene has CDR1 LGHNA and CDR2 YNFKEQ. After removal of 5 bases from V and 0 bases from J, the junction contained 6 bases not matched to a gene. CDR3 sequence: CASSGSGMSSYNEQFF. The CDR3 DNA follows: TGTGCCAGCAGCGGTAGCGGGATGAGCTCCTACAATGAGCAGTTCTTC.

This clonotype was recorded a few times. The CDR3 loop reads CAISEDWNTEAFF. Here the CDR3 DNA reads TGTGCCATCAGTGAGGATTGGAACACTGAAGCTTTCTTT. The genes are TRBV10-3 and TRBJ1-1; D is ambiguous. CDR3 length equals 13 residues. Trimming left V 2 bases short and J 1 base short, with 5 bases between. Germline V lookup: CDR1 ENHRY, CDR2 SYGVKD.

This clonotype was seen ten or more times. This chain joins TRBV7-2 and TRBJ2-2; 9 bases map to TRBD2. The CDR3 extends over 17 amino acids. Germline CDR1 reads SGHTA; CDR2 reads FQGNSA. The ends lost 6 bases at V and 7 bases at J; junction bases unmatched: 15. The CDR3 bases are TGTGCCAGCAGTTTTAGAGTTAGCGGGAGTAAGGGCGGGGAGCTGTTTTTT. It specifies CASSFRVSGSKGGELFF.

At least ten counts were recorded for this clonotype. V gene TRBV7-9 combines with J gene TRBJ2-7, with TRBD1 identical over 7 bases. The length of the CDR3 is 13 residues. V lost 4 bases to trimming and J lost 3 bases; unmatched junction nucleotides: 3. Germline values: CDR1 SEHNR, CDR2 FQNEAQ (reference sequence). The CDR3 spells CASSSGGFYEQYF. The CDR3 DNA reads as TGTGCCAGCAGCTCAGGGGGTTTCTACGAGCAGTACTTC.

The chain carries TRBV19 and TRBJ2-7, with D possibly called TRBD1 or TRBD2 (5 bases each). Germline-derived CDR1 and CDR2 are LNHDA and SQIVND (reference sequence). V was clipped by 0 bases and J by 7 bases, with 13 bases between them. The CDR3 length is 14 residues. The CDR3 loop is CASSIDPTGGEQYF. For the CDR3, the DNA is TGTGCCAGTAGTATAGATCCTACAGGCGGGGAGCAGTACTTC.

For this clonotype: One end of the junction is discordant with germline, which a read error may explain. The chain is built from TRBV7-6 and TRBJ2-1; no reliable D call. The CDR3 contains 12 residues. Germline-derived CDR1 and CDR2 are SGHVS and FNYEAQ. The CDR3 nucleotides are TGTGTCAGCAGCCCATCTCCGTCTGAGCAGTTCTTC. Its translation: CVSSPSPSEQFF. The full variable domain, its missing parts supplied by reference TRBV7-6 and TRBJ2-1, is GAGVSQSPRYKVTKRGQDVALRCDPISGHVSLYWYRQALGQGPEFLTYFNYEAQQDKSGLPNDRFSAERPEGSISTLTIQRTEQRDSAMYRCVSSPSPSEQFFGPGTRLTVL.

This clonotype occurred a few times. Sequence at one end of the junction differs from germline and may be a read error. CDR3 DNA sequence: TGTGCCACCGGTGATCCACCGACAGGGTCCTCCTATGGCTACACCTTC. It encodes CATGDPPTGSSYGYTF. This rearrangement joins TRBV24-1 to TRBJ1-2; TRBD1 agrees at 7 bases. CDR1 and CDR2 (germline): KGHDR, SFDVKD. The CDR3 sequence is 16 residues long.

This clonotype was counted a few times. The chain couples TRBV29-1 to TRBJ2-1; 10 nucleotides line up with TRBD2. The CDR3 covers 12 residues. Trimming cost V 3 bases and J 9 bases; bases outside gene matches: 2. Germline CDR1 is SQVTM and CDR2 is ANQGSEA. CDR3 bases: TGCAGCGTTGAGGGACTAGCGACTGAGCAGTTCTTC. This gives the protein CSVEGLATEQFF.

The chain recombines TRBV20-1 with TRBJ2-7, with 12 bases aligning to TRBD2. The V gene's germline CDR1 is DFQATT and CDR2 SNEGSKA (reference sequence). The CDR3 extends over 14 amino acids. The V segment lost 5 bases and the J segment 6 bases; nucleotides outside the gene matches: 8. Here the CDR3 reads CSAVGPSGRAEQYF. CDR3 bases: TGCAGTGCTGTGGGCCCTAGCGGGAGGGCCGAGCAGTACTTC.

This clonotype has just a few counts. The V gene is TRBV6-5, the J gene TRBJ2-3; the match to TRBD1 covers 9 bases. Germline CDR1 and CDR2: MNHEY and SVGAGI. The trim removed 7 bases at V and 2 bases at J, leaving 10 bases unmatched. The CDR3 contains 16 residues. CDR3 nucleotides: TGTGCCAGCAATTTCCGGGACAGGGTCAACACAGATACGCAGTATTTT. It encodes CASNFRDRVNTDTQYF.

This chain joins TRBV20-1 and TRBJ2-7, with a weak D call TRBD1 (6 bases). Germline V gene sequence: CDR1 DFQATT, CDR2 SNEGSKA (reference sequence). This CDR3 has 15 residues. V was pared by 0 bases and J by 2 bases, with 14 bases between. The CDR3 loop reads CSARDVRGQPYEQYF. The CDR3 DNA sequence: TGCAGTGCTAGAGATGTTCGTGGACAGCCCTACGAGCAGTACTTC.

This clonotype has more than one count but fewer than ten. The chain joins TRBV2 to TRBJ2-1; tentatively, D is TRBD1 (6 bases). The CDR3 has 12 residues. Trimming left V 7 bases short and J 10 bases short, with 14 bases between. The germline V gene encodes CDR1 SNHLY and CDR2 FYNNEI. The CDR3 DNA reads TGTGCCAGCACCTTAACCGACAGGGAGCAGTTCTTC. Protein sequence: CASTLTDREQFF.

Ten or more counts support this clonotype. The V call is TRBV4-3, the J call TRBJ2-2; D is uncertain. The CDR3 is 13 residues long. V lost 5 bases and J 3 bases, leaving 7 bases between the germline ends. The germline V gene encodes CDR1 LGHNA and CDR2 YSLEER. CDR3 coding DNA: TGCGCCAGCAGCGACCGATACACCGGGGAGCTGTTTTTT. Its translation: CASSDRYTGELFF.

The chain employs TRBV5-4 and TRBJ2-5; possibly TRBD1 for D (6 bases). CDR3 size: 14 residues. CDR1 and CDR2 (germline): SGHNT, YYREEE (reference sequence). V was cut by 4 bases and J by 2 bases, with 12 bases left in between. The CDR3 DNA sequence: TGTGCCAGCAGCCCACCGGGGACACAAGAGACCCAGTACTTC. Protein: CASSPPGTQETQYF.